The 23 T cell receptor beta chains below come from one sample, sequenced in a study of blood T cell repertoires in COVID-19. TCRdb's copy holds only in-frame clones and misses some; the assay was immunoSEQ multiplex PCR. The sample yields around 300,000 clones, 85% seen once. Input material: PBMCs or T cells enriched from blood (not recorded which). These TCRs come from a woman aged 50 to 60 who had recovered from COVID-19.

A few counts support this clone. This chain joins TRBV30 and TRBJ1-1; TRBD1 agrees at 11 bases. CDR3 length: 13 residues. CDR1 and CDR2 from the germline V gene are GTSNPN and SVGIG (reference sequence). J lost 4 bases, V lost 3 bases, and 1 base had no gene match. In DNA form, the CDR3 reads TGTGCCTGGAGGGGACAGGGGGTCACTGAAGCTTTCTTT. Protein: CAWRGQGVTEAFF.

The CDR3 is CASSEGQGTDTQYF. CDR3 nucleotides: TGCGCCAGCAGCGAAGGACAGGGCACAGATACGCAGTATTTT. The rearrangement joins TRBV5-1 to TRBJ2-3; 7 bases match TRBD1. Trimming took 4 bases from V and 1 from J; bases not matched to a gene: 3. Looked up from germline, CDR1 is SGHRS and CDR2 is YFSETQ. The CDR3 consists of 14 residues.

The V gene is TRBV27, the J gene TRBJ2-1; TRBD2 might be the D (5 bases). The CDR3 consists of 15 residues. V dropped 6 bases and J dropped 0 bases, with 12 bases sitting between them. The germline CDR1 and CDR2 sequences are MNHEY and SMNVEV (reference sequence). The DNA of the CDR3 is TGTGCCAGCAGCTCCGGGGAGAGCTCCTACAATGAGCAGTTCTTC. This sequence encodes CASSSGESSYNEQFF.

The chain uses TRBV19 and TRBJ2-7; 11 positions match TRBD1. CDR3 length: 15 residues. Germline V gene sequence: CDR1 LNHDA, CDR2 SQIVND (reference sequence). V was clipped by 6 bases and J by 0 bases; unmatched bases: 4. Here the CDR3 reads CASSAGTGGSYEQYF. In DNA form, the CDR3 reads TGTGCCAGTAGCGCCGGGACAGGGGGCTCCTACGAGCAGTACTTC. Based on the CDR3 plus reference TRBV19 and TRBJ2-7, the full variable domain is DGGITQSPKYLFRKEGQNVTLSCEQNLNHDAMYWYRQDPGQGLRLIYYSQIVNDFQKGDIAEGYSVSREKKESFPLTVTSAQKNPTAFYLCASSAGTGGSYEQYFGPGTRLTVT.

The chain employs TRBV5-4 and TRBJ2-5; D might be TRBD1 (6 bases). The CDR3 covers 14 residues. Germline CDR1 is SGHNT and CDR2 is YYREEE (reference sequence). V lost 3 bases and J lost 3, with 12 bases in between. The CDR3, as DNA: TGTGCCAGCAGCTCCTCGACAGGTGAAGAGACCCAGTACTTC. Its translation is CASSSSTGEETQYF. The whole variable domain, remainder taken from reference TRBV5-4 and TRBJ2-5, is ETGVTQSPTHLIKTRGQQVTLRCSSQSGHNTVSWYQQALGQGPQFIFQYYREEENGRGNFPPRFSGLQFPNYSSELNVNALELDDSALYLCASSSSTGEETQYFGPGTRLLVL.

Comments on this clone: The identical CDR3 is also encoded by other nucleotide sequences in the sample. The J gene is TRBJ1-2, the V gene TRBV4-1, with a possible D match to TRBD1 (5 bases). Germline loops: CDR1 MGHRA, CDR2 YSYEKL. Trimming took 0 bases from V and 4 from J, leaving 9 bases between them. The CDR3 is 14 residues long. CDR3 sequence: CASSQDSRGYGYTF. DNA of the CDR3: TGCGCCAGCAGCCAAGATAGTAGGGGCTATGGCTACACCTTC.

This rearrangement joins TRBV19 to TRBJ2-7; a weak D match, TRBD2 (6 bases). Trimming removed 2 bases at V and 4 bases at J, with 21 bases between. Germline lookup yields CDR1 LNHDA and CDR2 SQIVND (reference sequence). This CDR3 comprises 17 residues. The CDR3 DNA is TGTGCCAGTAGTATACCGGGGAGGCACCGGGTCGAATACGAGCAGTACTTC. Its protein product is CASSIPGRHRVEYEQYF.

The chain links TRBV24-1 to TRBJ2-1; 9 positions agree with TRBD2. With 6 bases clipped from V and 6 bases from J, the junction kept 11 bases outside the gene matches. CDR1 is KGHDR, CDR2 SFDVKD, per germline. CDR3 length: 16 amino acids. The CDR3 region is CATSPSGTRDANEQFF. The DNA of the CDR3 is TGTGCCACCAGTCCTAGCGGGACTAGGGACGCCAATGAGCAGTTCTTC.

V is TRBV30 and J is TRBJ1-4; D is perhaps TRBD1 (5 bases). In germline, CDR1 is GTSNPN, CDR2 SVGIG (reference sequence). The V end lost 5 bases, the J end lost 7 bases, and 20 bases lay between the germline ends. The CDR3 loop spans 15 amino acids. CDR3 amino acids: CAWCQTAGRGEKLFF. As DNA, the CDR3 is TGTGCCTGGTGCCAAACAGCGGGACGGGGTGAAAAACTGTTTTTT.

The chain recombines TRBV7-6 with TRBJ1-1, with a possible D match to TRBD1 (6 bases). V lost 3 bases, J lost 4 bases, and 18 bases lay in between. Looked up from germline, CDR1 is SGHVS and CDR2 is FNYEAQ. The CDR3 has 16 amino acids. CDR3 DNA: TGTGCCAGCAGCTTTAAAAGGGGGGGCGTCGCCACTGAAGCTTTCTTT. It translates to CASSFKRGGVATEAFF.

The V and J genes are TRBV27 and TRBJ1-5; TRBD1 is a possible D gene (6 bases). CDR3 size: 17 residues. The V end was cut by 4 bases, the J end by 2 bases, with 18 bases between. Germline-derived CDR1 and CDR2 are MNHEY and SMNVEV (reference sequence). CDR3 DNA: TGTGCCAGCAGTTCCAGAAAGGACAGTGGGGGCAATCAGCCCCAGCATTTT. Amino acid sequence: CASSSRKDSGGNQPQHF.

The V call is TRBV6-5, the J call TRBJ2-7; 9 bases agree with TRBD1. Germline V gives CDR1 MNHEY, CDR2 SVGAGI. The CDR3 has 14 amino acids. The V segment lost 2 bases and the J segment 4 bases; nucleotides outside the gene matches: 3. CDR3 loop: CASSYGTGKYEQYF. CDR3 sequence (DNA): TGTGCCAGCAGTTACGGGACAGGGAAATACGAGCAGTACTTC.

This clone was seen just once. The chain recombines TRBV12-3 or TRBV12-4 with TRBJ2-5, with no clear D. V dropped 3 bases and J dropped 4 bases, with 6 bases sitting between them. The CDR3 runs to 12 residues. CDR3 DNA sequence: TGTGCCAGCAGTTTTGCACTAGAGACCCAGTACTTC. It codes for CASSFALETQYF.

This chain connects TRBV7-3 to TRBJ2-2; 8 nucleotides match TRBD2. The CDR3 is 16 amino acids. V lost 8 bases and J lost 4; bases outside the gene matches: 12. The germline CDR1 and CDR2 sequences are SGHTA and FQGTGA. In DNA form, the CDR3 reads TGTGCCAGCTCTCCCCACGGGGGGGGCGGCACCGGGGAGCTGTTTTTT. This translates into CASSPHGGGGTGELFF.

J is TRBJ1-1 and V is TRBV4-1, with 9 positions matching TRBD1. The CDR3 is 18 residues long. Germline CDR1 is MGHRA and CDR2 is YSYEKL. J lost 2 bases, V lost 1 base, and 11 bases had no gene match. CDR3: CASSQAGTGTDQNTEAFF. CDR3 DNA sequence: TGCGCCAGCAGCCAAGCGGGGACAGGGACCGACCAAAACACTGAAGCTTTCTTT.

V gene TRBV19 combines with J gene TRBJ2-7, with 12 bases aligning to TRBD2. Trimming cost V 5 bases and J 1 base; bases outside gene matches: 0. The CDR3 sequence is 14 residues long. CDR1 is LNHDA and CDR2 is SQIVND in the germline V gene (reference sequence). In nucleotides, the CDR3 is TGTGCCAGTAGTGGGACTAGCGGGTCCTACGAGCAGTACTTC. It yields the protein CASSGTSGSYEQYF.

This chain uses TRBV30 with TRBJ2-1; 9 bases align to TRBD1. V lost 2 bases to trimming and J lost 5 bases; unmatched junction nucleotides: 7. Germline V gene data show CDR1 as GTSNPN and CDR2 as SVGIG (reference sequence). The CDR3 spans 15 residues. The CDR3 region has the DNA TGTGCCTGGAGTCCTAACCGGGACAGGGACAATGAGCAGTTCTTC. This sequence encodes CAWSPNRDRDNEQFF.

The rearrangement joins TRBV7-9 to TRBJ2-1, with 10 bases that match TRBD2. The germline V gene has CDR1 SEHNR and CDR2 FQNEAQ (reference sequence). The CDR3 extends over 17 amino acids. The trim removed 5 bases at V and 4 bases at J, leaving 11 bases unmatched. The CDR3 is CASSRPGLAVLYNEQFF. CDR3 in DNA: TGTGCCAGCAGCCGACCCGGACTAGCGGTACTTTACAATGAGCAGTTCTTC.

In DNA form, the CDR3 reads TGTGCCAGCAGTTCGATCAGGGGGTACGGGATTGGGATGAACACTGAAGCTTTCTTT. It codes for CASSSIRGYGIGMNTEAFF. The chain has TRBV27 and TRBJ1-1, with TRBD1 matching over 7 bases. Trimming at V came to 4 bases and at J to 0 bases, leaving 17 bases not matched to a gene. The V gene's germline CDR1 is MNHEY and CDR2 SMNVEV (reference sequence). This CDR3 comprises 19 residues.

A remark on this clone: The same CDR3 arises from other DNA sequences in this sample as well. V and J are TRBV5-8 and TRBJ1-1, with D unresolved. This CDR3 contains 12 residues. Germline V CDR1 and CDR2: SGHTS, YDEGEE. The germline V and J ends were trimmed by 0 bases and 5 bases, with 5 bases remaining between them. DNA for the CDR3: TGTGCCAGCAGCTTGGTAGCGACTGAAGCTTTCTTT. Protein: CASSLVATEAFF.

Here the CDR3 reads CASSLRLAGANGQFF. CDR3 sequence (DNA): TGTGCCAGCAGCTTGCGACTAGCGGGGGCCAACGGGCAGTTCTTC. V usage is TRBV5-5 and J usage is TRBJ2-1; 12 bases agree with TRBD2. The V and J ends lost 1 base and 12 bases, in that order; junction bases with no gene match: 8. Germline V gene sequence: CDR1 SGHKS, CDR2 YYEKEE (reference sequence). The CDR3 loop spans 15 amino acids.

The CDR3 nucleotides read TGTGCCAGCAGTGAGAACAGTCTTAGCAATCAGCCCCAGCATTTT. It is translated as CASSENSLSNQPQHF. The V gene is TRBV2, the J gene TRBJ1-5; D ambiguous. The germline CDR1 and CDR2 sequences are SNHLY and FYNNEI. The V gene lost 3 bases and the J gene lost 0 bases, with 9 bases spanning the gap. The CDR3 sequence is 15 residues long. The variable domain in full, completed from reference TRBV2 and TRBJ1-5, reads EPEVTQTPSHQVTQMGQEVILRCVPISNHLYFYWYRQILGQKVEFLVSFYNNEISEKSEIFDDQFSVERPDGSNFTLKIRSTKLEDSAMYFCASSENSLSNQPQHFGDGTRLSIL.

The chain has TRBV7-9 and TRBJ2-4; D not resolved. Germline-derived CDR1 and CDR2 are SEHNR and FQNEAQ (reference sequence). The CDR3 sequence is 15 residues long. The V end was cut by 0 bases, the J end by 0 bases, with 6 bases between. In nucleotides, the CDR3 is TGTGCCAGCAGCTTAGCAGAGGTAGCCAAAAACATTCAGTACTTC. Translating gives CASSLAEVAKNIQYF.